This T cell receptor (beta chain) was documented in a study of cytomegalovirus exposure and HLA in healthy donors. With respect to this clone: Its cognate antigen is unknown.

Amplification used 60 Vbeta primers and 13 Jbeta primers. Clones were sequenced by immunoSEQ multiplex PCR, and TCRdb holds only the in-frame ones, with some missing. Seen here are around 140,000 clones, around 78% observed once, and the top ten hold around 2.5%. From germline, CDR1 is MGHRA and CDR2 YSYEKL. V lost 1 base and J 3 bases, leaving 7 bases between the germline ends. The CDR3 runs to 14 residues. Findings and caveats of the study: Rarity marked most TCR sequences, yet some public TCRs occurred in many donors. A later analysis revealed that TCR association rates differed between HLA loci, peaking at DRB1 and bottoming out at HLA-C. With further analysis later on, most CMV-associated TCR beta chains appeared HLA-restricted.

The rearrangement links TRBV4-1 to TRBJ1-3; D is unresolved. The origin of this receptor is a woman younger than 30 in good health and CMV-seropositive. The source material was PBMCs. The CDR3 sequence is CASSQVVLGNTIYF. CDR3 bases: TGCGCCAGCAGCCAAGTTGTCCTTGGAAACACCATATATTTT.